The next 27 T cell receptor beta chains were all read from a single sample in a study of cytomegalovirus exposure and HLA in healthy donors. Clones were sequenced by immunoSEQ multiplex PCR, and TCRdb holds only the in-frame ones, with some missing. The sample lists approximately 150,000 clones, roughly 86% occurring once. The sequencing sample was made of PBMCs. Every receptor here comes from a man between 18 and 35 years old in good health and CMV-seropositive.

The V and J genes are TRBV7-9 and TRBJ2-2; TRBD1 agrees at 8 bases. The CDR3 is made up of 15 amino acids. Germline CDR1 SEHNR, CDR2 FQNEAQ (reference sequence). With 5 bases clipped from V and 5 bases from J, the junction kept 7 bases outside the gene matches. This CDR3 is CASSPQGARTGELFF. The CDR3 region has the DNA TGTGCCAGCAGCCCGCAGGGGGCACGGACCGGGGAGCTGTTTTTT.

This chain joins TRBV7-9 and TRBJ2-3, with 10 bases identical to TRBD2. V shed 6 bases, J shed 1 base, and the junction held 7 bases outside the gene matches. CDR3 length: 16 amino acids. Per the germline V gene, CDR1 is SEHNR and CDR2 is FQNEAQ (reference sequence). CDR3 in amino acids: CASSLKRGGGTDTQYF. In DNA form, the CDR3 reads TGTGCCAGCAGTCTGAAGCGGGGGGGCGGCACAGATACGCAGTATTTT.

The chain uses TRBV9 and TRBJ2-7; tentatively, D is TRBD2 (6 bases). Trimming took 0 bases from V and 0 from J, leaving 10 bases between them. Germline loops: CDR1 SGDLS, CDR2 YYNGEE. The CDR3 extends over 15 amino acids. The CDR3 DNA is TGTGCCAGCAGCGTAGGGGGGGTTAGCTCCTACGAGCAGTACTTC. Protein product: CASSVGGVSSYEQYF.

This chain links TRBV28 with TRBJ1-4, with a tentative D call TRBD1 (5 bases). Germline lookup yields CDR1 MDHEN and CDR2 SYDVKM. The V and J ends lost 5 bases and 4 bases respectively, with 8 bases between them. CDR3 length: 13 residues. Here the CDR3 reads CASSQGNNEKLFF. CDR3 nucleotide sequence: TGTGCCAGCAGTCAGGGCAATAATGAAAAACTGTTTTTT.

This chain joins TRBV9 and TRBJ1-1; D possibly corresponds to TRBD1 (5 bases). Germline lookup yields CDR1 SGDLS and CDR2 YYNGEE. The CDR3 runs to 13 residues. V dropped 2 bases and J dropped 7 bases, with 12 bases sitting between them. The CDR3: CASSVLGTGEAFF. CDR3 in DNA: TGTGCCAGCAGCGTCCTGGGAACAGGTGAAGCTTTCTTT.

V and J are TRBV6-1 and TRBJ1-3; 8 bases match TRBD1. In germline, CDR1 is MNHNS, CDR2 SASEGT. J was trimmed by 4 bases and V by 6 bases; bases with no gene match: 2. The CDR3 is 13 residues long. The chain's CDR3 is CASRGTGGNTIYF. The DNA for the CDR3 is TGTGCCAGCAGAGGGACAGGCGGAAACACCATATATTTT.

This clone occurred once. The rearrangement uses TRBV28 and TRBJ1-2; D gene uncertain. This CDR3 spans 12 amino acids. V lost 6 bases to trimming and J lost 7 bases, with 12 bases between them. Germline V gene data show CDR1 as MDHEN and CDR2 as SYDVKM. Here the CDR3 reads CASRLPPSGYTF. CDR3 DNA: TGTGCCAGCAGACTACCGCCATCTGGCTACACCTTC.

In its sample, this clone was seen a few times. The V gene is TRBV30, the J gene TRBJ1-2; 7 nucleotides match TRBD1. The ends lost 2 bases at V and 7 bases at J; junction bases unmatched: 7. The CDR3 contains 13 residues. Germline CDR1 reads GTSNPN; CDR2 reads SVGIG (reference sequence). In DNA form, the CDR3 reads TGTGCCTGGAGTCAGGGGGAGTGGTCTGGCTACACCTTC. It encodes CAWSQGEWSGYTF.

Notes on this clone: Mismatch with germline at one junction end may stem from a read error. This CDR3 is CASSSNSGNTIYF. CDR3 DNA sequence: TGTGCTAGCAGTTCTAACTCTGGAAACACCATATATTTT. The chain carries TRBV7-7 and TRBJ1-3, with D hard to call. The CDR3 spans 13 residues. Germline assignment: CDR1 SSHAT and CDR2 FNYEAQ (reference sequence).

The CDR3 DNA follows: TGTGCCAGCCGACAGGGCCCGGGGGAAGATACGCAGTATTTT. This sequence encodes CASRQGPGEDTQYF. The J gene is TRBJ2-3, the V gene TRBV6-5, with D possibly matching TRBD1 (7 bases). This CDR3 has 14 amino acids. V was clipped by 8 bases and J by 5 bases, with 17 bases between them. The V gene's germline CDR1 is MNHEY and CDR2 SVGAGI.

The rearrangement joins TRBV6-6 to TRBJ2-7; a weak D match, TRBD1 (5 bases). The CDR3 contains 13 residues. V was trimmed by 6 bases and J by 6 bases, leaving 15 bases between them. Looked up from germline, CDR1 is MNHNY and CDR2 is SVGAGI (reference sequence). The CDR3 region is CASRFLLGPEQYF. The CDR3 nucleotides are TGTGCCAGCAGGTTCCTACTGGGGCCCGAGCAGTACTTC.

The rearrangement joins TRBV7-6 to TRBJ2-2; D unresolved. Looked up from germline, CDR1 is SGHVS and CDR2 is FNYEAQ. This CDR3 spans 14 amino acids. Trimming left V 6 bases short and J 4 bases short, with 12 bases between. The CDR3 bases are TGTGCCAGCAGGCCCGACTTCTCCACCGGGGAGCTGTTTTTT. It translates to CASRPDFSTGELFF. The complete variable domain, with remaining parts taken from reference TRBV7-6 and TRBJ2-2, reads GAGVSQSPRYKVTKRGQDVALRCDPISGHVSLYWYRQALGQGPEFLTYFNYEAQQDKSGLPNDRFSAERPEGSISTLTIQRTEQRDSAMYRCASRPDFSTGELFFGEGSRLTVL.

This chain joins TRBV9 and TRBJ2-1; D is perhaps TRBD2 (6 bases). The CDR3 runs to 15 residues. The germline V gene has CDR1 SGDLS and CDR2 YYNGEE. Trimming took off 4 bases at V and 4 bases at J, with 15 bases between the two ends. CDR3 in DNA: TGTGCCAGCAGCTCCCATAGCGGACCATACAATGAGCAGTTCTTC. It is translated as CASSSHSGPYNEQFF.

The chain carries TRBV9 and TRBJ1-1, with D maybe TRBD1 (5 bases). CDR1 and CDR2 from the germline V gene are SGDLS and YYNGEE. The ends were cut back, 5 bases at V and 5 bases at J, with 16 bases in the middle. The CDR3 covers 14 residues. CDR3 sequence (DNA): TGTGCCAGCAGTTCTAGACTGGGGGGGACTGAAGCTTTCTTT. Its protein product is CASSSRLGGTEAFF.

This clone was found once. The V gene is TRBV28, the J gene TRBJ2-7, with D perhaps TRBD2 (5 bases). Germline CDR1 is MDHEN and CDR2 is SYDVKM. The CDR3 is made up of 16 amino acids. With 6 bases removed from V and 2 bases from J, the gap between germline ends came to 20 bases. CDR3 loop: CASSRLRGRRAYEQYF. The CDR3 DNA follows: TGTGCCAGCAGCCGGTTAAGAGGGAGAAGGGCCTACGAGCAGTACTTC. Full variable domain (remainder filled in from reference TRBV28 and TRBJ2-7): DVKVTQSSRYLVKRTGEKVFLECVQDMDHENMFWYRQDPGLGLRLIYFSYDVKMKEKGDIPEGYSVSREKKERFSLILESASTNQTSMYLCASSRLRGRRAYEQYFGPGTRLTVT.

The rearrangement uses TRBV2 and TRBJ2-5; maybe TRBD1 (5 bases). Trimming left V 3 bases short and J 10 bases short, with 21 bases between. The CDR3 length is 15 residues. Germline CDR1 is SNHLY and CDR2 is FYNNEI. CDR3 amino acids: CASSDNTYHQGGQYF. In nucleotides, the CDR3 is TGTGCCAGCAGTGATAACACGTATCATCAGGGTGGCCAGTACTTC. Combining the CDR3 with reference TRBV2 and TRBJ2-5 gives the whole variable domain EPEVTQTPSHQVTQMGQEVILRCVPISNHLYFYWYRQILGQKVEFLVSFYNNEISEKSEIFDDQFSVERPDGSNFTLKIRSTKLEDSAMYFCASSDNTYHQGGQYFGPGTRLLVL.

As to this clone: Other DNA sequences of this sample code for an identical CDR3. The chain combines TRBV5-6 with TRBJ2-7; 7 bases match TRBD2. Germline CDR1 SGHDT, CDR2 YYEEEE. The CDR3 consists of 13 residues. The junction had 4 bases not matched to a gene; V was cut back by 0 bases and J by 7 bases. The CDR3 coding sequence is TGTGCCAGCAGCTTGGGCACCGGGGGGGAGCAGTACTTC. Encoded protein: CASSLGTGGEQYF.

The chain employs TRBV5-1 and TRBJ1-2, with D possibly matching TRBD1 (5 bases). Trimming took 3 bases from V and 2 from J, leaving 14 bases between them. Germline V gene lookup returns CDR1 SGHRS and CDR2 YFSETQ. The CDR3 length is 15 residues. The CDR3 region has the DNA TGCGCCAGCAGCTCTGATCTATCAGGGAACTATGGCTACACCTTC. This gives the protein CASSSDLSGNYGYTF.

Here the CDR3 reads CASSPEVAKNIQYF. The DNA for the CDR3 is TGTGCCAGCAGCCCGGAGGTAGCCAAAAACATTCAGTACTTC. V gene TRBV6-5 combines with J gene TRBJ2-4, with D possibly being TRBD2 (5 bases). Trimming left V 6 bases short and J 0 bases short, with 9 bases between. The CDR3 totals 14 residues. Germline values: CDR1 MNHEY, CDR2 SVGAGI.

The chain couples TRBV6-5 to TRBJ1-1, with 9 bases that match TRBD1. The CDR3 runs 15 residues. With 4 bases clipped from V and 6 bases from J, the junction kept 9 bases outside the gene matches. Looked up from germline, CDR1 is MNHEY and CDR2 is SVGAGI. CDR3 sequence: CASSFRTGDLAEAFF. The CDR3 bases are TGTGCCAGCAGTTTCCGGACAGGGGACTTAGCTGAAGCTTTCTTT.

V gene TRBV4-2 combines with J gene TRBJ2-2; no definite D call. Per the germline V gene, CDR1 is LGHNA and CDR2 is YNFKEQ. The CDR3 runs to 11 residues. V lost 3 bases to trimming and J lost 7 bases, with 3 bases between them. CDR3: CASSHSGELFF. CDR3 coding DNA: TGTGCCAGCAGCCATAGCGGGGAGCTGTTTTTT.

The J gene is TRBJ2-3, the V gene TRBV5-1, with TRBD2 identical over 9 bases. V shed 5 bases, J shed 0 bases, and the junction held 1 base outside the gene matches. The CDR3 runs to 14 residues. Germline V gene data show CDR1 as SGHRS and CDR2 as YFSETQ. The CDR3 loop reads CASRLAGSTDTQYF. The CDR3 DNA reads TGCGCCAGCAGGCTAGCGGGAAGCACAGATACGCAGTATTTT. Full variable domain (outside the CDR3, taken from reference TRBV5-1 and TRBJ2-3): KAGVTQTPRYLIKTRGQQVTLSCSPISGHRSVSWYQQTPGQGLQFLFEYFSETQRNKGNFPGRFSGRQFSNSRSEMNVSTLELGDSALYLCASRLAGSTDTQYFGPGTRLTVL.

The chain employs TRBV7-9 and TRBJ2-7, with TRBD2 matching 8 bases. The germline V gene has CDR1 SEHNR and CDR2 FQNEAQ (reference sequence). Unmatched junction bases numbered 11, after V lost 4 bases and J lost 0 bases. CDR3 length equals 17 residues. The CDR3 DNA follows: TGTGCCAGCAGCTCGACCTCACTAGCGGAGAGCTCCTACGAGCAGTACTTC. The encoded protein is CASSSTSLAESSYEQYF.

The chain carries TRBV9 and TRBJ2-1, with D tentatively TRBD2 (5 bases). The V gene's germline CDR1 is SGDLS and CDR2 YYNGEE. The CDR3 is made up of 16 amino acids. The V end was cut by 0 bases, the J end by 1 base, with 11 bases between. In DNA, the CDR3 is TGTGCCAGCAGCGTAGGAAGCGGTAGGTCCTACAATGAGCAGTTCTTC. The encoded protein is CASSVGSGRSYNEQFF.

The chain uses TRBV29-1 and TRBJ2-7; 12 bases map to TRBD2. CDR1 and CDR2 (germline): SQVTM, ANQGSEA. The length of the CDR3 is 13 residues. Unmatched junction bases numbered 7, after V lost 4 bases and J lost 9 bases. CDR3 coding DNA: TGCAGCGTTGTCGCTAGCGGGGGGGCTGGGCAGTACTTC. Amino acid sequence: CSVVASGGAGQYF.

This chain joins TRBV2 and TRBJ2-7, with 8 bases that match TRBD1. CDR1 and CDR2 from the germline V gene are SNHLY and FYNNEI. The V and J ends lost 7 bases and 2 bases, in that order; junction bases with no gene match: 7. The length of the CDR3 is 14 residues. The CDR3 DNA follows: TGTGCCAGCACCCCGGACAGGGAACCCTACGAGCAGTACTTC. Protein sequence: CASTPDREPYEQYF.

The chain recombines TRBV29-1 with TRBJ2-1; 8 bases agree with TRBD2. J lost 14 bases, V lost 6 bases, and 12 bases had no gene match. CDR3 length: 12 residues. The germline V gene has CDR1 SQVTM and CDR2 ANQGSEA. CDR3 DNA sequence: TGCAGCGTGCCGTCCAGCGGGAGTAAAGAGTTCTTC. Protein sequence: CSVPSSGSKEFF.